Presented here are 2 T cell receptor beta chains from one specimen sequenced in a study of shared clonotypes between healthy human individuals. Naive CD8 cells, CD45RO-negative and positively selected for CCR7, excluded terminally differentiated effector memory CD45RA+ cells. Sequencing used immunoSEQ multiplex PCR; TCRdb keeps in-frame clones, though not all of them. This repertoire shows around 2,000,000 clones, approximately 94% found once; its top ten account for about 1.1%. Sequences were obtained from naive CD8+ T cells sorted from blood. The receptors derive from a man between 18 and 29 years old in good health.

As regards this clone: Other DNA sequences in the sample encode the same CDR3. This chain joins TRBV4-1 and TRBJ2-2; unclear D gene. Germline V gene lookup returns CDR1 MGHRA and CDR2 YSYEKL. The CDR3 has 15 residues. V dropped 1 base and J dropped 0 bases, with 6 bases sitting between them. The CDR3 loop is CASSQVSPNTGELFF. Here the CDR3 DNA reads TGCGCCAGCAGCCAAGTATCACCGAACACCGGGGAGCTGTTTTTT.

The chain links TRBV7-2 to TRBJ1-1, with D unclear. The V gene's germline CDR1 is SGHTA and CDR2 FQGNSA. Between the trimmed V and J ends, which lost 2 bases and 4 bases, there was a span of 11 bases. The CDR3 runs 14 residues. The CDR3 reads CASSLIGVATEAFF. The CDR3 bases are TGTGCCAGCAGCTTAATCGGGGTCGCCACTGAAGCTTTCTTT.